This TCR beta chain was sequenced for a study of blood T cell repertoires in COVID-19 (dated by TCRdb to the early 2020s). With regard to the full study: Collaborator samples came from the United States, Italy and Spain and covered acute and convalescent phases of COVID-19. The material from the prospective study consisted of cDNA or gDNA derived from T cells, B-cell-depleted T cells, or PBMCs. Deeply sampled blood TCRbeta repertoires from subjects exposed to, actively infected with, or recovered from COVID-19 were included in the dataset. The repertoires were released in a freely available public database meant as a resource for research on the immune response to SARS-CoV-2. The samples were drawn from the first 160 participants of the ongoing ImmuneRACE study and from about 1,200 subjects provided by 6 global collaborators. A de-identified subject ID, COVID-19 status, age in years and sex were almost always included in the sample metadata. Where available, HLA class I and class II types were obtained from metadata supplied by the sample provider rather than from assay-based typing.

TCRbeta CDR3 regions were amplified from genomic DNA using the immunoSEQ Assay, a bias-controlled multiplex PCR. As for the original processing: Within the assay, amplification of reference gene primers was used to estimate how many nucleated cells each sample contained. To quantify the absolute abundance of each unique TCRbeta CDR3 rearrangement, sequence reads were collapsed and filtered. Productive Simpson clonality was computed per sample as the square root of Simpson's diversity index over productive rearrangements. The clones in this table, taken by TCRdb from immuneACCESS, are in-frame only. Not every clone is retained; where verified, under half of the shortfall comes from an unresolved V gene, and the cause of the rest is unknown. The DNA gave D and trimming, while V, J and clone size come from that table. This sample gives a few hundred thousand clones in total; more than 75% of them show up just once. Around 8% of the sample rests with the top ten.

A second Seattle source provided samples from volunteer blood donors who had recovered from COVID-19. Each collaborating institution followed its own protocols to collect whole blood in K2EDTA tubes. For TCRbeta analysis, collaborator samples were shipped as frozen whole blood, as isolated PBMCs, or as DNA extracted from either sample type. As to this clone: The specificity of this receptor is unknown. Nothing much larger sits one base from this clone, and base qualities are not available.

Beyond this particular receptor, the publication reports: Clinical and demographic metadata were provided uncurated, with the amount varying by source and participant.

CDR1 is given as LNHNV and CDR2 as YYDKDF, both from the germline V gene (reference sequence). The CDR3, cysteine through phenylalanine, is 17 amino acids long. The DNA shown is the 51-base CDR3, in frame from base 1. Trimming costs V 4 bases and J 0 bases, and their ends lie 15 bases apart. The V and J segments used are TRBV15 and TRBJ2-2; TRBD2 is a weak D gene call, 6 bases matching. The receptor comes from a woman aged 50 to 60 who had recovered from COVID-19. The specimen sequenced was peripheral blood. This receptor has the CDR3 CATSISVGTANTGELFF. The sequence in DNA is TGTGCCACCAGCATCTCAGTAGGGACTGCGAACACCGGGGAGCTGTTTTTT.